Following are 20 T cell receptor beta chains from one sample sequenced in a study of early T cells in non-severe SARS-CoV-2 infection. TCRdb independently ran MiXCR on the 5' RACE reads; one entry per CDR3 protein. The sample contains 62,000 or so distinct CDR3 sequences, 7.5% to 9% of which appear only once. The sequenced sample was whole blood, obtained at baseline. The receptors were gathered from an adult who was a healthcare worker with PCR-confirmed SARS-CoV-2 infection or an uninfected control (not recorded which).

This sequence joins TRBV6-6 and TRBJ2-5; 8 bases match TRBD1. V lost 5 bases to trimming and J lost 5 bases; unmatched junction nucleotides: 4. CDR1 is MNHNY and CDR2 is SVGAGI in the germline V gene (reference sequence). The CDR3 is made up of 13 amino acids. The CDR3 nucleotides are TGTGCCAGCAGTCGGGGACAGGATGAGACCCAGTACTTC. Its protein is CASSRGQDETQYF.

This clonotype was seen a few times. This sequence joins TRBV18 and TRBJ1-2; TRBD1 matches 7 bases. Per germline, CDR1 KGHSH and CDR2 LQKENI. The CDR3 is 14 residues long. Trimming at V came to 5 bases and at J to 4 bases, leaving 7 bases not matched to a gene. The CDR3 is CASSSTTGIYGYTF. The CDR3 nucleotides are TGTGCCAGCTCATCGACGACAGGGATCTATGGCTACACCTTC.

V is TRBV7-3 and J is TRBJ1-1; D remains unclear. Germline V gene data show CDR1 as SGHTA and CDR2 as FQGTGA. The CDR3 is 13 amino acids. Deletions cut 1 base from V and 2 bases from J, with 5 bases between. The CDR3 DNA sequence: TGTGCCAGCAGCTTAATGAGCAACACTGAAGCTTTCTTT. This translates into CASSLMSNTEAFF.

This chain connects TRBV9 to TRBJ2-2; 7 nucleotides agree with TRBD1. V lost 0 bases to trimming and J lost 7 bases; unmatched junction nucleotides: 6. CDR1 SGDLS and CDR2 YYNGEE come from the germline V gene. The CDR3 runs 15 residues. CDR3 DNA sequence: TGTGCCAGCAGCGTAGGAGACAGGGCGAGCGGGGAGCTGTTTTTT. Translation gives CASSVGDRASGELFF.

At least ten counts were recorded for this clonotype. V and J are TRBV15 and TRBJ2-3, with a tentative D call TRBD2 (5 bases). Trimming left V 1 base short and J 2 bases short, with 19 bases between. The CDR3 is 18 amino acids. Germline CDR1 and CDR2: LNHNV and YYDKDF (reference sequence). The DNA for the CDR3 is TGTGCCACCAGCAGAGTCGGAGGTACGCGGTCCCTCACAGATACGCAGTATTTT. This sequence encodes CATSRVGGTRSLTDTQYF.

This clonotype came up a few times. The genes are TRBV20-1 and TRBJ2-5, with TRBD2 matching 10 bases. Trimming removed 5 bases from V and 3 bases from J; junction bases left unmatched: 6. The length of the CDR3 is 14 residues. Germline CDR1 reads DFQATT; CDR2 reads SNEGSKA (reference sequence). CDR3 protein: CSAVPGTSEETQYF. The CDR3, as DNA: TGCAGTGCTGTCCCTGGGACTAGCGAAGAGACCCAGTACTTC.

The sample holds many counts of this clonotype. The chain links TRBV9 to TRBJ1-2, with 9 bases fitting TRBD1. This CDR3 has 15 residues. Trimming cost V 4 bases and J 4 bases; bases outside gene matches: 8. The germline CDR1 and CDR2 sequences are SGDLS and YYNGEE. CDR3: CASSTSRDRAYGYTF. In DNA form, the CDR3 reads TGTGCCAGCAGCACTAGCCGGGACAGGGCCTATGGCTACACCTTC.

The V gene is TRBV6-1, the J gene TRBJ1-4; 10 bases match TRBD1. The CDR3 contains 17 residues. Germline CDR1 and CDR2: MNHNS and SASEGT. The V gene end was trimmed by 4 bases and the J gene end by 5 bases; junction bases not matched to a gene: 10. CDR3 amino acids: CASSAAGTGVVNEKLFF. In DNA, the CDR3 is TGTGCCAGCAGTGCCGCCGGGACAGGGGTCGTGAATGAAAAACTGTTTTTT.

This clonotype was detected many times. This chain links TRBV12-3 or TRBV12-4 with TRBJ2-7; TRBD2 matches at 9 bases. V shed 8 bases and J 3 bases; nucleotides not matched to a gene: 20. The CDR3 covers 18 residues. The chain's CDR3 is CASSHLGREGKTSYEQYF. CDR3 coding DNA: TGTGCCAGCTCCCATTTGGGGCGGGAGGGTAAAACTAGCTACGAGCAGTACTTC.

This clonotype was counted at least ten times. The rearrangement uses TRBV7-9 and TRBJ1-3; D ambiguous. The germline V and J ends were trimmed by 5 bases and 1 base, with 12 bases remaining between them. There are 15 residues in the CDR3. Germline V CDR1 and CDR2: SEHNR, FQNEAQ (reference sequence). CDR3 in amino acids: CASSRLLPSGNTIYF. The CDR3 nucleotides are TGTGCCAGCAGCAGGCTCCTGCCTTCTGGAAACACCATATATTTT.

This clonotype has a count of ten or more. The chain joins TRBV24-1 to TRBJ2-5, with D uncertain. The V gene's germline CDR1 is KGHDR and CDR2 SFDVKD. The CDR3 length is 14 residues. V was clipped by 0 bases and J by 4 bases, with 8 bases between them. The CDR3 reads CATSDLGVGETQYF. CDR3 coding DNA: TGTGCCACCAGTGATTTGGGCGTCGGAGAGACCCAGTACTTC.

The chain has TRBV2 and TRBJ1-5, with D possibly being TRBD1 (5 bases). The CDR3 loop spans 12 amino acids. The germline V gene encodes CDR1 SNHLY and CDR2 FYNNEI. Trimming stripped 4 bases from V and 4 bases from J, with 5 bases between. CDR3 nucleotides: TGTGCCAGCAGTGCAGGGAATCAGCCCCAGCATTTT. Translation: CASSAGNQPQHF.

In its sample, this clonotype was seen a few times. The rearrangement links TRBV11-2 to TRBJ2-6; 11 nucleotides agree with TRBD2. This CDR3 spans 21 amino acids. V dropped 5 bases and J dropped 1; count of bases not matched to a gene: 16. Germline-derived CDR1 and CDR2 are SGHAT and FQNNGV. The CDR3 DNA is TGTGCCAGCAGCCCGACTAGCGGGGCCGAGGCCCCAACTTCTGGGGCCAACGTCCTGACTTTC. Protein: CASSPTSGAEAPTSGANVLTF.

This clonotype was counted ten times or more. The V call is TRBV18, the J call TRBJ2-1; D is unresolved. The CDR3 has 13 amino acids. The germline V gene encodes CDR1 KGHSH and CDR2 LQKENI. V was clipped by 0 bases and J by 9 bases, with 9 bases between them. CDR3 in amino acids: CASSPPSLSEQFF. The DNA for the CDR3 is TGTGCCAGCTCACCACCATCTCTTAGTGAGCAGTTCTTC.

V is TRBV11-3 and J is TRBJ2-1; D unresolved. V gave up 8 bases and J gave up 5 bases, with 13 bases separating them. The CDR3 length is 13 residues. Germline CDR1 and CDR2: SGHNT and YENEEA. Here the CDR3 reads CASSGLSNNEQFF. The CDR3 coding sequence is TGTGCCAGCTCTGGGTTGAGTAACAATGAGCAGTTCTTC.

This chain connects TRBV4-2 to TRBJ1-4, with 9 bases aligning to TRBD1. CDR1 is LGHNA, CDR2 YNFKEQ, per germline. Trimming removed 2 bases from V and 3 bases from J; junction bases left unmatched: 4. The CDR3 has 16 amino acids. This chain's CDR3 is CASSQLTGGANEKLFF. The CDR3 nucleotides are TGTGCCAGCAGCCAACTGACAGGGGGGGCTAATGAAAAACTGTTTTTT.

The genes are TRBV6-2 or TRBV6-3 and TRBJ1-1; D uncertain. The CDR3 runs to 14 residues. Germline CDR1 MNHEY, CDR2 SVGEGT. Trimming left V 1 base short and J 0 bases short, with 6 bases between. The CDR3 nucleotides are TGTGCCAGCAGTTACTTACAGATGAACACTGAAGCTTTCTTT. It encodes CASSYLQMNTEAFF.

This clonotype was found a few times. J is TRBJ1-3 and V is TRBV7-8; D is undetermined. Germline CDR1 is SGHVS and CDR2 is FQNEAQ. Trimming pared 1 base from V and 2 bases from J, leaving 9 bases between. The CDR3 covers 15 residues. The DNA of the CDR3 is TGTGCCAGCAGCTTAGTGCCAGGTCCTGGAAACACCATATATTTT. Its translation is CASSLVPGPGNTIYF.

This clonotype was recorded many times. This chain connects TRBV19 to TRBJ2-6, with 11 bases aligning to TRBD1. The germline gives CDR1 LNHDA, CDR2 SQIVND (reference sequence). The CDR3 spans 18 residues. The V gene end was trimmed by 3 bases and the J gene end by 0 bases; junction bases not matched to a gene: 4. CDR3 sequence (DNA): TGTGCCAGTAGTATTTGGGGGACAGGGGGCTCTGGGGCCAACGTCCTGACTTTC. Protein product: CASSIWGTGGSGANVLTF.

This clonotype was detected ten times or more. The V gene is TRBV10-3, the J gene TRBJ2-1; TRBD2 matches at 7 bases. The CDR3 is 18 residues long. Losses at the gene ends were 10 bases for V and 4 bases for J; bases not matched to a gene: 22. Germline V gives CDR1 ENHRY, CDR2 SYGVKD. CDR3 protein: CATGERASGGSGYNEQFF. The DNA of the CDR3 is TGTGCCACCGGAGAAAGAGCGTCGGGAGGCAGTGGATACAATGAGCAGTTCTTC.